The rows below give T cell receptor beta chains drawn from one sample of a study of T cells after yellow fever vaccination. TCRdb itself ran the 5' RACE reads through MiXCR, one entry per CDR3 protein. The data hold under 250,000 distinct CDR3 sequences, with roughly 3% observed a single time. The input for sequencing was CD4+ T cells sorted from PBMCs, taken 10 days after the yellow fever booster vaccination. Receptors originate from a man between 18 and 29 years old who received the YFV17D yellow fever vaccine. CDR3s include the opening cysteine and the closing phenylalanine or tryptophan. A D gene is named only where the DNA matches it firmly. A clone size is listed for some rows: how often the clone was seen (once, few, many), or a class if it is expanded.

v_call: TRBV10-3; clone_size: NA; d_call: TRBD2; j_call: TRBJ2-3; cdr3_aa: CAISESGTSGGATDTQYF; cdr3_nt: TGTGCCATCAGTGAGTCTGGGACTAGCGGGGGCGCCACAGATACGCAGTATTTT
v_call: TRBV12-3/TRBV12-4; clone_size: few; d_call: NA; j_call: TRBJ1-2; cdr3_aa: CASSPAGAARGYTF; cdr3_nt: TGTGCCAGCAGTCCTGCGGGCGCTGCGAGGGGCTACACCTTC
v_call: TRBV5-4; clone_size: many; d_call: TRBD2; j_call: TRBJ2-1; cdr3_aa: CASNYWGIAGSYNEQFF; cdr3_nt: TGTGCCAGCAACTACTGGGGGATAGCGGGATCCTACAATGAGCAGTTCTTC
v_call: TRBV3-1; clone_size: many; d_call: TRBD2; j_call: TRBJ2-2; cdr3_aa: CASSHSEGGGELFF; cdr3_nt: TGTGCCAGCAGCCATTCGGAGGGAGGGGGGGAGCTGTTTTTT
v_call: TRBV9; clone_size: NA; d_call: NA; j_call: TRBJ1-6; cdr3_aa: CASSVALVSTLHF; cdr3_nt: TGTGCCAGCAGCGTAGCCCTAGTGAGCACCCTCCACTTT
v_call: TRBV5-6; clone_size: many; d_call: TRBD1; j_call: TRBJ1-2; cdr3_aa: CASNARTGAYGYTF; cdr3_nt: TGTGCCAGCAACGCACGGACAGGCGCCTATGGCTACACCTTC
v_call: TRBV10-3; clone_size: many; d_call: NA; j_call: TRBJ2-3; cdr3_aa: CAISVRGTSTDTQYF; cdr3_nt: TGTGCCATCAGTGTGAGAGGGACTAGCACAGATACGCAGTATTTT
v_call: TRBV10-3; clone_size: many; d_call: NA; j_call: TRBJ2-1; cdr3_aa: CAIGESGGQMGEQFF; cdr3_nt: TGTGCCATCGGGGAATCCGGGGGCCAGATGGGTGAGCAGTTCTTC
v_call: TRBV7-3; clone_size: few; d_call: NA; j_call: TRBJ1-1; cdr3_aa: CASSLYESTEAFF; cdr3_nt: TGTGCCAGCAGCTTATACGAGAGCACTGAAGCTTTCTTT
v_call: TRBV5-4; clone_size: many; d_call: TRBD2; j_call: TRBJ2-3; cdr3_aa: CASSLSGGKRTSTDTQYF; cdr3_nt: TGTGCCAGCAGCTTGTCCGGGGGGAAGAGAACTAGCACAGATACGCAGTATTTT
v_call: TRBV4-2; clone_size: many; d_call: TRBD2; j_call: TRBJ2-2; cdr3_aa: CASSPSGGPGTGELFF; cdr3_nt: TGTGCCAGCAGCCCTAGCGGGGGGCCAGGGACCGGGGAGCTGTTTTTT
v_call: TRBV4-3; clone_size: many; d_call: TRBD2; j_call: TRBJ2-3; cdr3_aa: CASSQDTTRGADTQYF; cdr3_nt: TGCGCCAGCAGCCAAGATACTACGCGGGGGGCAGATACGCAGTATTTT
v_call: TRBV11-2; clone_size: many; d_call: NA; j_call: TRBJ2-1; cdr3_aa: CASSLRSRGFLSSYNEQFF; cdr3_nt: TGTGCCAGCAGCTTACGCTCTAGAGGCTTTCTGAGCTCCTACAATGAGCAGTTCTTC
v_call: TRBV11-2; clone_size: many; d_call: NA; j_call: TRBJ1-1; cdr3_aa: CASSLARVKAFF; cdr3_nt: TGTGCCAGCAGCTTAGCCAGGGTAAAAGCTTTCTTT
v_call: TRBV12-3/TRBV12-4; clone_size: many; d_call: TRBD2; j_call: TRBJ2-3; cdr3_aa: CASSLAVAGGTDTQYF; cdr3_nt: TGTGCCAGCAGTTTAGCGGTAGCGGGGGGCACAGATACGCAGTATTTT
v_call: TRBV12-3/TRBV12-4; clone_size: many; d_call: NA; j_call: TRBJ1-6; cdr3_aa: CASSLSPGPTLHF; cdr3_nt: TGTGCCAGCAGTTTATCCCCCGGTCCTACGCTCCACTTT
v_call: TRBV7-2; clone_size: many; d_call: NA; j_call: TRBJ2-3; cdr3_aa: CASSSPAADTQYF; cdr3_nt: TGTGCCAGCAGCTCTCCCGCGGCAGATACGCAGTATTTT
v_call: TRBV20-1; clone_size: many; d_call: NA; j_call: TRBJ1-2; cdr3_aa: CSAPRDVGYTF; cdr3_nt: TGCAGTGCTCCTCGGGACGTAGGCTACACCTTC
v_call: TRBV12-3/TRBV12-4; clone_size: many; d_call: TRBD2; j_call: TRBJ2-3; cdr3_aa: CASSFGLAGGPDTQYF; cdr3_nt: TGTGCCAGCAGTTTCGGCCTAGCGGGGGGGCCAGATACGCAGTATTTT
v_call: TRBV7-3; clone_size: many; d_call: NA; j_call: TRBJ1-1; cdr3_aa: CASSLGQDLSTEAFF; cdr3_nt: TGTGCCAGCAGCTTGGGTCAAGACTTGAGCACTGAAGCTTTCTTT
v_call: TRBV28; clone_size: few; d_call: TRBD1; j_call: TRBJ1-1; cdr3_aa: CASSLPGTANTEAFF; cdr3_nt: TGTGCCAGCTCCCTCCCGGGGACAGCAAACACTGAAGCTTTCTTT
v_call: TRBV11-2; clone_size: NA; d_call: NA; j_call: TRBJ2-5; cdr3_aa: CASSPGTFWETQYF; cdr3_nt: TGTGCCAGCAGCCCTGGGACATTTTGGGAGACCCAGTACTTC
v_call: TRBV5-4; clone_size: many; d_call: NA; j_call: TRBJ2-1; cdr3_aa: CASTRAFSYNEQFF; cdr3_nt: TGTGCCAGCACAAGGGCCTTCTCCTACAATGAGCAGTTCTTC
v_call: TRBV19; clone_size: NA; d_call: NA; j_call: TRBJ1-5; cdr3_aa: CASMDRSNQPQHF; cdr3_nt: TGTGCCAGTATGGACAGAAGCAATCAGCCCCAGCATTTT
v_call: TRBV24-1; clone_size: many; d_call: TRBD1; j_call: TRBJ2-2; cdr3_aa: CATSDPGTGNTGELFF; cdr3_nt: TGTGCCACCAGTGACCCCGGGACAGGGAACACCGGGGAGCTGTTTTTT
v_call: TRBV20-1; clone_size: few; d_call: TRBD1; j_call: TRBJ1-1; cdr3_aa: CSADRVATEAFF; cdr3_nt: TGCAGTGCTGACAGGGTGGCCACTGAAGCTTTCTTT
v_call: TRBV20-1; clone_size: few; d_call: NA; j_call: TRBJ2-7; cdr3_aa: CSARGDSFEQYF; cdr3_nt: TGCAGTGCTAGAGGGGACTCCTTCGAGCAGTACTTC
v_call: TRBV29-1; clone_size: NA; d_call: NA; j_call: TRBJ2-2; cdr3_aa: CSVEDYLIGELFF; cdr3_nt: TGCAGCGTTGAGGACTACCTCATCGGGGAGCTGTTTTTT
v_call: TRBV30; clone_size: many; d_call: TRBD2; j_call: TRBJ2-1; cdr3_aa: CAWTVGQGGYNEQFF; cdr3_nt: TGTGCCTGGACCGTAGGGCAGGGAGGGTACAATGAGCAGTTCTTC
v_call: TRBV19; clone_size: NA; d_call: NA; j_call: TRBJ1-5; cdr3_aa: CASISRAHNQPQHF; cdr3_nt: TGTGCCAGTATTTCCAGGGCCCACAATCAGCCCCAGCATTTT
v_call: TRBV10-3; clone_size: many; d_call: NA; j_call: TRBJ2-2; cdr3_aa: CAIGSGTGELFF; cdr3_nt: TGTGCCATTGGGTCAGGGACCGGGGAGCTGTTTTTT
v_call: TRBV6-2/TRBV6-3; clone_size: many; d_call: NA; j_call: TRBJ1-5; cdr3_aa: CASSQTYQPQHF; cdr3_nt: TGTGCCAGCAGCCAAACCTATCAGCCCCAGCATTTT
v_call: TRBV11-2; clone_size: many; d_call: NA; j_call: TRBJ2-1; cdr3_aa: CASSAGSVSYNEQFF; cdr3_nt: TGTGCCAGCAGCGCCGGATCTGTCTCCTACAATGAGCAGTTCTTC
v_call: TRBV12-3/TRBV12-4; clone_size: NA; d_call: NA; j_call: TRBJ1-3; cdr3_aa: CASKTGPSGNTIYF; cdr3_nt: TGTGCCAGCAAGACAGGCCCCTCTGGAAACACCATATATTTT
v_call: TRBV18; clone_size: many; d_call: TRBD2; j_call: TRBJ2-5; cdr3_aa: CASSPGTSGGPETQYF; cdr3_nt: TGTGCCAGCTCACCGGGAACTAGCGGAGGCCCAGAGACCCAGTACTTC